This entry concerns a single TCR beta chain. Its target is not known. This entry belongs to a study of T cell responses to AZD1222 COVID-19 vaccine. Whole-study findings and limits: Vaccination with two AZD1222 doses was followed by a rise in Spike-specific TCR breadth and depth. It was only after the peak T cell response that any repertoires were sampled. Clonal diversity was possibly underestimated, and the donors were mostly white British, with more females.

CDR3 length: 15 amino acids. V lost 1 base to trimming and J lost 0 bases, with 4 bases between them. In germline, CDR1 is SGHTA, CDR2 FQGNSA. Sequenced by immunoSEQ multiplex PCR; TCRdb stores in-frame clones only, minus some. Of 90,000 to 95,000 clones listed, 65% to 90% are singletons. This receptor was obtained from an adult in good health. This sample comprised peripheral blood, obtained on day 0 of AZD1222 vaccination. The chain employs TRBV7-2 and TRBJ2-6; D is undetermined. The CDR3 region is CASSLDHSGANVLTF. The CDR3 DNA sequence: TGTGCCAGCAGCTTAGACCACTCTGGGGCCAACGTCCTGACTTTC. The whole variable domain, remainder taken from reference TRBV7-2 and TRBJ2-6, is GAGVSQSPSNKVTEKGKDVELRCDPISGHTALYWYRQSLGQGLEFLIYFQGNSAPDKSGLPSDRFSAERTGGSVSTLTIQRTQQEDSAVYLCASSLDHSGANVLTFGAGSRLTVL.